A selection of T cell receptor beta chains follows, all from one sample in a study of T-cell reconstitution after alpha-beta-depleted transplantation in children. TCRdb reprocessed the PCR reads via MiXCR and lists one record per CDR3 protein. The data hold over 90,000 distinct CDR3 sequences, with roughly 7.2% observed a single time. Material: PBMCs, obtained before TCRalphabeta/CD19-depleted stem cell transplant. Receptor source: a boy aged 2 to 10 with acute lymphoblastic leukemia, due to receive a stem cell transplant. Both conserved end residues are part of each CDR3. A D gene is named only where the DNA matches it firmly. Some rows mark clone size as missing; the rest say once, few, many or name a class of expanded clone.

J: TRBJ1-2; size: many; length: 15; D: NA; V: TRBV20-1; CDR3: CSAVRTAPSNYGYTF; DNA: TGCAGTGCTGTTAGGACAGCACCGTCTAACTATGGCTACACCTTC
J: TRBJ1-1; size: few; length: 13; D: NA; V: TRBV2; CDR3: CASSEGVYTEAFF; DNA: TGTGCCAGCAGTGAAGGCGTCTACACTGAAGCTTTCTTT
J: TRBJ1-2; size: NA; length: 17; D: NA; V: TRBV14; CDR3: CASSQDSRGGSSYGYTF; DNA: TGTGCCAGCAGCCAAGATTCCAGGGGAGGGAGTAGCTATGGCTACACCTTC
J: TRBJ2-7; size: many; length: 16; D: NA; V: TRBV20-1; CDR3: CSARSSYAPGNYEQYF; DNA: TGCAGTGCTAGATCTTCCTACGCGCCGGGTAACTACGAGCAGTACTTC
J: TRBJ1-1; size: few; length: 14; D: TRBD1; V: TRBV6-2/TRBV6-3; CDR3: CASRWTGNMAEAFF; DNA: TGTGCCAGCAGATGGACAGGGAATATGGCTGAAGCTTTCTTT
J: TRBJ2-7; size: many; length: 13; D: NA; V: TRBV20-1; CDR3: CSASPGPQYEQYF; DNA: TGCAGTGCTAGTCCGGGACCGCAGTACGAGCAGTACTTC
J: TRBJ2-7; size: NA; length: 14; D: TRBD1; V: TRBV5-1; CDR3: CASTITGGGYEQYF; DNA: TGCGCCAGCACAATCACAGGGGGCGGGTACGAGCAGTACTTC
J: TRBJ1-5; size: many; length: 15; D: NA; V: TRBV15; CDR3: CATSTERDGNQPQHF; DNA: TGTGCCACCTCTACGGAGAGGGACGGCAATCAGCCCCAGCATTTT
J: TRBJ2-7; size: many; length: 12; D: NA; V: TRBV7-2; CDR3: CASSLLGVEQYF; DNA: TGTGCCAGCAGCTTACTCGGGGTCGAGCAGTACTTC
J: TRBJ1-1; size: NA; length: 13; D: NA; V: TRBV7-2; CDR3: CASTGAEDTEAFF; DNA: TGTGCCAGCACCGGGGCGGAGGACACTGAAGCTTTCTTT
J: TRBJ2-3; size: NA; length: 15; D: TRBD2; V: TRBV7-2; CDR3: CASSTIAGPTDTQYF; DNA: TGTGCCAGCAGCACTATAGCGGGGCCCACAGATACGCAGTATTTT
J: TRBJ2-5; size: many; length: 11; D: NA; V: TRBV5-1; CDR3: CASSQKETQYF; DNA: TGCGCCAGCAGCCAAAAAGAGACCCAGTACTTC
J: TRBJ2-3; size: many; length: 17; D: NA; V: TRBV7-2; CDR3: CASSLVAAQTSTDTQYF; DNA: TGTGCCAGCAGCTTAGTGGCGGCGCAAACCAGCACAGATACGCAGTATTTT
J: TRBJ2-5; size: NA; length: 18; D: NA; V: TRBV11-2; CDR3: CASSLEGGVGGPQETQYF; DNA: TGTGCCAGCAGCTTAGAGGGTGGGGTGGGGGGCCCACAAGAGACCCAGTACTTC
J: TRBJ2-1; size: many; length: 13; D: NA; V: TRBV5-1; CDR3: CASSLGLVNEQFF; DNA: TGCGCCAGCAGCTTGGGACTAGTCAATGAGCAGTTCTTC
J: TRBJ1-1; size: many; length: 14; D: NA; V: TRBV7-9; CDR3: CASSWAGSNTEAFF; DNA: TGTGCCAGCAGCTGGGCCGGAAGTAACACTGAAGCTTTCTTT
J: TRBJ1-5; size: few; length: 14; D: NA; V: TRBV7-2; CDR3: CASSLRESNQPQHF; DNA: TGTGCCAGCAGCTTAAGGGAAAGCAATCAGCCCCAGCATTTT
J: TRBJ2-2; size: NA; length: 15; D: TRBD2; V: TRBV20-1; CDR3: CSARDLGLESGELFF; DNA: TGCAGTGCTAGAGATCTAGGACTAGAATCCGGGGAGCTGTTTTTT
J: TRBJ2-2; size: many; length: 16; D: NA; V: TRBV7-3; CDR3: CASSSLSFPDTGELFF; DNA: TGTGCCAGCAGCTCCCTATCGTTCCCGGACACCGGGGAGCTGTTTTTT
J: TRBJ1-6; size: few; length: 16; D: NA; V: TRBV3-1; CDR3: CASSPSLGGTGSPLHF; DNA: TGTGCCAGCAGCCCCTCCCTGGGGGGTACGGGGTCACCCCTCCACTTT
J: TRBJ1-4; size: NA; length: 15; D: NA; V: TRBV4-1; CDR3: CASSQPDRLNEKLFF; DNA: TGCGCCAGCAGCCAACCTGACAGGCTTAATGAAAAACTGTTTTTT
J: TRBJ2-5; size: many; length: 14; D: NA; V: TRBV28; CDR3: CASIRVGNQETQYF; DNA: TGTGCCAGCATACGTGTCGGGAACCAAGAGACCCAGTACTTC
J: TRBJ1-1; size: NA; length: 14; D: NA; V: TRBV5-1; CDR3: CASSLLRGNTEAFF; DNA: TGCGCCAGCAGCTTGCTAAGGGGGAACACTGAAGCTTTCTTT
J: TRBJ1-4; size: many; length: 14; D: NA; V: TRBV6-1; CDR3: CASARGWTNEKLFF; DNA: TGTGCCAGCGCGAGGGGGTGGACTAATGAAAAACTGTTTTTT
J: TRBJ1-2; size: many; length: 14; D: NA; V: TRBV7-9; CDR3: CASSLVAESYGYTF; DNA: TGTGCCAGCAGCTTGGTGGCGGAAAGCTATGGCTACACCTTC
J: TRBJ2-1; size: few; length: 14; D: NA; V: TRBV27; CDR3: CASSLEQGYIEQFF; DNA: TGTGCCAGCAGTTTAGAACAAGGATACATTGAGCAGTTCTTC
J: TRBJ1-2; size: few; length: 14; D: NA; V: TRBV5-1; CDR3: CASSFSNRAYGYTF; DNA: TGCGCCAGCAGCTTTTCGAACAGGGCTTATGGCTACACCTTC
J: TRBJ2-7; size: NA; length: 13; D: NA; V: TRBV25-1; CDR3: CASSAGGAYEQYF; DNA: TGTGCCAGCAGTGCCGGAGGGGCCTACGAGCAGTACTTC
J: TRBJ2-3; size: NA; length: 14; D: TRBD2; V: TRBV7-9; CDR3: CASSASLTSQTQYF; DNA: TGTGCCAGCAGCGCCTCCCTGACTAGCCAGACGCAGTATTTT
J: TRBJ1-1; size: many; length: 14; D: NA; V: TRBV5-1; CDR3: CASSLEQGTTEAFF; DNA: TGCGCCAGCAGCTTGGAACAGGGAACCACTGAAGCTTTCTTT
J: TRBJ2-7; size: NA; length: 13; D: NA; V: TRBV2; CDR3: CASSAGNSYEQYF; DNA: TGTGCCAGCAGTGCAGGGAACTCCTACGAGCAGTACTTC
J: TRBJ2-7; size: NA; length: 14; D: TRBD1; V: TRBV7-2; CDR3: CASGYQTGAHEQYF; DNA: TGTGCCAGCGGCTACCAGACAGGGGCCCACGAGCAGTACTTC
J: TRBJ2-1; size: NA; length: 15; D: NA; V: TRBV7-9; CDR3: CASSLVQGGYNEQFF; DNA: TGTGCCAGCAGCTTAGTGCAGGGGGGCTACAATGAGCAGTTCTTC
J: TRBJ2-7; size: many; length: 12; D: NA; V: TRBV12-3/TRBV12-4; CDR3: CASSLSGAEQYF; DNA: TGTGCCAGCAGTTTGTCCGGGGCCGAGCAGTACTTC
J: TRBJ2-3; size: many; length: 14; D: NA; V: TRBV7-2; CDR3: CASSLIAGTDTQYF; DNA: TGTGCCAGCAGCTTAATAGCAGGCACAGATACGCAGTATTTT
J: TRBJ2-1; size: NA; length: 14; D: NA; V: TRBV20-1; CDR3: CSARHRGSYNEQFF; DNA: TGCAGTGCTAGACACCGGGGGAGCTACAATGAGCAGTTCTTC
J: TRBJ2-1; size: many; length: 15; D: TRBD2; V: TRBV5-5; CDR3: CASSLEGLGVNEQFF; DNA: TGTGCCAGCAGCTTGGAGGGACTAGGAGTAAATGAGCAGTTCTTC